This T cell receptor beta chain was observed in a study of T cells after posttransplantation cyclophosphamide. Study-wide results and caveats: Tissue-infiltrating T cells from skin or gut overlapped little with blood T cells. After PTCy, TRB diversity resembled that of CNI/methotrexate controls.

This CDR3 is built from 12 residues. Germline V CDR1 and CDR2: LNHDA, SQIVND (reference sequence). V trimming: 4 bases; J trimming: 11 bases; junction bases outside the gene matches: 6. This clone was observed a handful of times. Antigen specificity is unknown. The naive gate required viable CD3+CD4+ or CD3+CD8+ cells with CCR7+CD45RA+CD45RO-CD95-CD27+CD28+ phenotype. This related bone marrow graft donor gave peripheral blood on the day of marrow donation. Some clones are missing from TCRdb's copy, which holds only in-frame ones; the method was immunoSEQ multiplex PCR. The sample has about 22,000 clones, over 95% seen once.

The specimen was naive CD4+ T cells sorted from PBMCs. V gene TRBV19 combines with J gene TRBJ2-7, with 9 bases fitting TRBD1. This clonotype originated in a man aged 50-60 years in good health, CMV-negative, and a related stem cell transplant donor. The CDR3 DNA is TGTGCCAGTAGTAAGGGACAGGGACTTGAGTACTTC. This encodes CASSKGQGLEYF.